The clone carrying this T cell receptor beta chain was observed at least ten times. TCRdb recomputed calls from the reads with MiXCR, one row per CDR3 protein. The top ten clones hold roughly 14% of a sample with 250,000 to 300,000 distinct CDR3 sequences, roughly a quarter of them seen once. The sample is drawn from a study of T cell repertoires in cytomegalovirus infection. CDR3 size: 15 residues. The germline V gene has CDR1 SGHTA and CDR2 FQGNSA. Trimming removed 5 bases from V and 7 bases from J; junction bases left unmatched: 8. This clonotype was obtained from a human donor in good health (CMV status not recorded). Some clones in this sample may be carry-over from other donors' samples. The sequencing sample was made of PBMCs. The chain links TRBV7-2 to TRBJ2-1, with 10 bases identical to TRBD1. The CDR3 protein is CASSPFSGQGNEQFF. The CDR3 DNA is TGTGCCAGCAGCCCTTTCTCGGGACAGGGGAATGAGCAGTTCTTC.